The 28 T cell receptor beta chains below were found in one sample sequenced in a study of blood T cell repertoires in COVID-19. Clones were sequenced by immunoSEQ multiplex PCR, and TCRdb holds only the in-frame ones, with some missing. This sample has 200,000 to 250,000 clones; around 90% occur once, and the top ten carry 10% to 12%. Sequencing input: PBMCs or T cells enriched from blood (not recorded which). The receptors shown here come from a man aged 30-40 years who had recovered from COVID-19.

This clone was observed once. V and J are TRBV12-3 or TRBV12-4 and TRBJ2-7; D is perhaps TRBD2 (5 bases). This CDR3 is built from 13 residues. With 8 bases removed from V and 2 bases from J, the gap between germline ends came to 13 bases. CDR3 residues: CASQHAGPYEQYF. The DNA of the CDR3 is TGTGCCAGCCAGCACGCGGGCCCCTACGAGCAGTACTTC.

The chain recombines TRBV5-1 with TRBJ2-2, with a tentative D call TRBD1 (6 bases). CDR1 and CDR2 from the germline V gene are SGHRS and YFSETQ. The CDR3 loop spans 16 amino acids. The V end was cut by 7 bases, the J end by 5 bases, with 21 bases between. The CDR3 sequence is CASRKQGEPGTGELFF. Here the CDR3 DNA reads TGCGCCAGCCGAAAACAGGGCGAACCGGGGACCGGGGAGCTGTTTTTT.

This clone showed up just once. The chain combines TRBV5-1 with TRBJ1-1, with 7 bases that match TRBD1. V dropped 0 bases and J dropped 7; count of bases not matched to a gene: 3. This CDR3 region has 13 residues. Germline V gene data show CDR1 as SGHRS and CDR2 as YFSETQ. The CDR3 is CASSLEGDSEAFF. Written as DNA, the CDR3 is TGCGCCAGCAGCTTGGAGGGGGACAGTGAAGCTTTCTTT.

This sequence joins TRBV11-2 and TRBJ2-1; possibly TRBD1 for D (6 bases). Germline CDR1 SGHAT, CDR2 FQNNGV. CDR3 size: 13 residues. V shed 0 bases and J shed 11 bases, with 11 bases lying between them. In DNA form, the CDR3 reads TGTGCCAGCAGCTTAGATTTGGACAGAAAGCAGTTCTTC. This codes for CASSLDLDRKQFF.

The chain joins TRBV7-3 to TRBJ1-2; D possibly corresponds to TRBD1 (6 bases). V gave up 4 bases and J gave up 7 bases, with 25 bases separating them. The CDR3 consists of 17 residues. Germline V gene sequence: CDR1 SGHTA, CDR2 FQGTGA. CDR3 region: CASSSSVRGGVDGGYTF. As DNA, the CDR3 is TGTGCCAGCAGCTCATCCGTCAGGGGAGGGGTGGATGGTGGCTACACCTTC.

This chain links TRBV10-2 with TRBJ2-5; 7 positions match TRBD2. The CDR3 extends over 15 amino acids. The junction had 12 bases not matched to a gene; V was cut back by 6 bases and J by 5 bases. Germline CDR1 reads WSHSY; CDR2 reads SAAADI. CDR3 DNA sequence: TGCGCCAGCAGGCCCCCTGAGGGAGGGAGGGAGACCCAGTACTTC. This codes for CASRPPEGGRETQYF.

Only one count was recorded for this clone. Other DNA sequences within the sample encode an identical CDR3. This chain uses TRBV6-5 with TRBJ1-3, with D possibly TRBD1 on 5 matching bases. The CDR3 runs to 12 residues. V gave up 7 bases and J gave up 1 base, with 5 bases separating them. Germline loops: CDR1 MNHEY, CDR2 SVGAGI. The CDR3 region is CASTGSGNTIYF. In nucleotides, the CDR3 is TGTGCCAGCACAGGGTCTGGAAACACCATATATTTT.

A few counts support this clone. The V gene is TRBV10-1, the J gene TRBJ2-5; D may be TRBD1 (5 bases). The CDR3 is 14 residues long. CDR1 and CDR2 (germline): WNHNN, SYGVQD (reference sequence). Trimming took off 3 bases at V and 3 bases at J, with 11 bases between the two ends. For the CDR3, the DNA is TGCGCCAGCAGTGATCGCCAGGGCGAAGAGACCCAGTACTTC. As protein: CASSDRQGEETQYF.

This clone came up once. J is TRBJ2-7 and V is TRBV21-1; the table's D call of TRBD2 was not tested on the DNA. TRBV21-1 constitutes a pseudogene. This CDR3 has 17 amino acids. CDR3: CASSNEAAIPSGYEQYF. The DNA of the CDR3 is TGTGCCAGCAGCAATGAGGCGGCAATCCCCTCGGGCTACGAGCAGTACTTC.

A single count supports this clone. CDR3 in amino acids: CASRPTGVVSFEQYF. The CDR3 region has the DNA TGTGCCAGCAGACCCACAGGGGTAGTTTCTTTTGAGCAGTACTTC. This sequence joins TRBV7-9 and TRBJ2-7, with TRBD1 identical over 7 bases. The V and J ends lost 6 bases and 7 bases, in that order; junction bases with no gene match: 15. From germline, CDR1 is SEHNR and CDR2 FQNEAQ (reference sequence). The CDR3 has 15 residues. Using reference TRBV7-9 and TRBJ2-7 for the parts outside the CDR3, the full variable domain is DTGVSQNPRHKITKRGQNVTFRCDPISEHNRLYWYRQTLGQGPEFLTYFQNEAQLEKSRLLSDRFSAERPKGSFSTLEIQRTEQGDSAMYLCASRPTGVVSFEQYFGPGTRLTVT.

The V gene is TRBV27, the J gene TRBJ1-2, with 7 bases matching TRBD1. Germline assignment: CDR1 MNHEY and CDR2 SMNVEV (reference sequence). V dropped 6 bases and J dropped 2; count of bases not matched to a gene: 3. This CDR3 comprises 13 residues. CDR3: CASSPQGNYGYTF. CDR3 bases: TGTGCCAGCAGCCCACAGGGGAACTATGGCTACACCTTC.

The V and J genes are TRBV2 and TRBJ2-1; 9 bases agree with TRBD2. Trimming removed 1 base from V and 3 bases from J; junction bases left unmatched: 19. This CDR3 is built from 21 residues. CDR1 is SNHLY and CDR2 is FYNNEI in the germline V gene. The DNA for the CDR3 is TGTGCCAGCAGTGAAGGGAGGGCTAGCGGGGATCGCCAACCGAACTACAATGAGCAGTTCTTC. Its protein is CASSEGRASGDRQPNYNEQFF.

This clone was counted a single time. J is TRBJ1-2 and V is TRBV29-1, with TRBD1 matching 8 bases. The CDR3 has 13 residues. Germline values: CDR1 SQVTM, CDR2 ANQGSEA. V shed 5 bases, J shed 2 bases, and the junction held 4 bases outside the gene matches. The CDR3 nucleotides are TGCAGCGTTACGGACAGGGTGAACTATGGCTACACCTTC. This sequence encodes CSVTDRVNYGYTF. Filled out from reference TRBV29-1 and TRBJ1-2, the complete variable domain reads SAVISQKPSRDICQRGTSLTIQCQVDSQVTMMFWYRQQPGQSLTLIATANQGSEATYESGFVIDKFPISRPNLTFSTLTVSNMSPEDSSIYLCSVTDRVNYGYTFGSGTRLTVV.

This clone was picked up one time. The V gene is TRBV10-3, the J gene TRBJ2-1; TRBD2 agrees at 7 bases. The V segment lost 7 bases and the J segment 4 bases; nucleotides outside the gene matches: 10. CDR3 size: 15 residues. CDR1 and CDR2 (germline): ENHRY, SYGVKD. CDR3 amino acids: CAITAGGGAYNEQFF. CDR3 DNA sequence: TGTGCCATCACCGCGGGCGGGGGAGCTTACAATGAGCAGTTCTTC.

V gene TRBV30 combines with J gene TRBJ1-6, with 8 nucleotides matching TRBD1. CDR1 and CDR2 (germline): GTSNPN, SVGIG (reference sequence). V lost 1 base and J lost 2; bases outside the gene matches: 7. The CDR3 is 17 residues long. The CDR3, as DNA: TGTGCCTGGAGTGGAGGACAGGGTGGTGCCTATAATTCACCCCTCCACTTT. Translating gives CAWSGGQGGAYNSPLHF. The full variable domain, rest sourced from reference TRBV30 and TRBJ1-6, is SQTIHQWPATLVQPVGSPLSLECTVEGTSNPNLYWYRQAAGRGLQLLFYSVGIGQISSEVPQNLSASRPQDRQFILSSKKLLLSDSGFYLCAWSGGQGGAYNSPLHFGNGTRLTVT.

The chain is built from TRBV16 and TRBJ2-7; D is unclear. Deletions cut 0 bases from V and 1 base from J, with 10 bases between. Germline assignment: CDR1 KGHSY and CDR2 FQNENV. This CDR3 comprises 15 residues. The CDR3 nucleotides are TGTGCCAGCAGCCAATCAGTTGACTTTTCCTACGAGCAGTACTTC. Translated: CASSQSVDFSYEQYF.

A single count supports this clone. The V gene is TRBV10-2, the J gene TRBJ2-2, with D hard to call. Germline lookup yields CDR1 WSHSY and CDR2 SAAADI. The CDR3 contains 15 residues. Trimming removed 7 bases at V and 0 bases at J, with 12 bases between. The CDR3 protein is CASTNERPNTGELFF. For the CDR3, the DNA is TGCGCCAGCACTAACGAGCGACCGAACACCGGGGAGCTGTTTTTT.

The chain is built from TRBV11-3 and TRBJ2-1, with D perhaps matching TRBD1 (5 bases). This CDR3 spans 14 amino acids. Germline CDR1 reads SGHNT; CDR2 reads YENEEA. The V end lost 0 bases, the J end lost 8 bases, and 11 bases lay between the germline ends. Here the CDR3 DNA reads TGTGCCAGCAGCTTAGACAGGGCTACCGATGAGCAGTTCTTC. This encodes CASSLDRATDEQFF.

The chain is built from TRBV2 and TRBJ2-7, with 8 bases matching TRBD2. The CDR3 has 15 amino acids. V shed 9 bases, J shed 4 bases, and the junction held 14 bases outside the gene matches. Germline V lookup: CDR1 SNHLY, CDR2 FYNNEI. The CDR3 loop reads CASGPLTSGSYEQYF. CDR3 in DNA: TGTGCCAGTGGACCCCTCACTAGCGGATCTTACGAGCAGTACTTC.

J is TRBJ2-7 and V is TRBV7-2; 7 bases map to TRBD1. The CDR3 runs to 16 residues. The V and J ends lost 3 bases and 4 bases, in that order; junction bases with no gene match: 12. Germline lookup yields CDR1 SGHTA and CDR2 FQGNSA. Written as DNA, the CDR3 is TGTGCCAGCAGCTTGACTGACAGGGTCCCTTTTTACGAGCAGTACTTC. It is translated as CASSLTDRVPFYEQYF.

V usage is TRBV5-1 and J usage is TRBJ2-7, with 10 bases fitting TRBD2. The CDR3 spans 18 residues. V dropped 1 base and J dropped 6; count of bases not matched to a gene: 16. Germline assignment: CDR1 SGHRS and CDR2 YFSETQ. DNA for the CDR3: TGCGCCAGCAGCTTGCGGTGGCTAGCGGGGGTCACCGGGGGCGAGCAGTACTTC. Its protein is CASSLRWLAGVTGGEQYF.

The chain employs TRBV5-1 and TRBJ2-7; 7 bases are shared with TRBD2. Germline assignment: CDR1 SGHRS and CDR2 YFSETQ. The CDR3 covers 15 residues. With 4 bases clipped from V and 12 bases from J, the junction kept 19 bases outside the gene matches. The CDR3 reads CASSAASGALSGPYF. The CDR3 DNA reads TGCGCCAGCAGCGCCGCTAGCGGCGCACTCTCCGGGCCGTACTTC.

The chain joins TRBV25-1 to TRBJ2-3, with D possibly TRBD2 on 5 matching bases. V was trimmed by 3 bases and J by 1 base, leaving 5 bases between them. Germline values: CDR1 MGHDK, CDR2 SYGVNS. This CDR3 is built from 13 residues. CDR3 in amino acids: CASSERGTDTQYF. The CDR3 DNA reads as TGTGCCAGCAGTGAGCGGGGCACAGATACGCAGTATTTT. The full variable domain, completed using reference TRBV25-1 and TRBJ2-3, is EADIYQTPRYLVIGTGKKITLECSQTMGHDKMYWYQQDPGMELHLIHYSYGVNSTEKGDLSSESTVSRIRTEHFPLTLESARPSHTSQYLCASSERGTDTQYFGPGTRLTVL.

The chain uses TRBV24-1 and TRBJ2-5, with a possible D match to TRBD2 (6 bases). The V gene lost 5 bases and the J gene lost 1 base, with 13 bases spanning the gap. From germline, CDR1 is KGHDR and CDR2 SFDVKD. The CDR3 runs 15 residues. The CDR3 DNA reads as TGTGCCACCAGTGTTGGCGGGGTCGGCCAAGAGACCCAGTACTTC. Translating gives CATSVGGVGQETQYF.

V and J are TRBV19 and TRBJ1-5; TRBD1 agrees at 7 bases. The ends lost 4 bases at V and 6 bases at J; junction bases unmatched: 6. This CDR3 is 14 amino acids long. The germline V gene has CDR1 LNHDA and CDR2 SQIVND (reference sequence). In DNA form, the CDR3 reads TGTGCCAGTAGTAATGACAGGGAAAGTCAGCCCCAGCATTTT. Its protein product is CASSNDRESQPQHF.

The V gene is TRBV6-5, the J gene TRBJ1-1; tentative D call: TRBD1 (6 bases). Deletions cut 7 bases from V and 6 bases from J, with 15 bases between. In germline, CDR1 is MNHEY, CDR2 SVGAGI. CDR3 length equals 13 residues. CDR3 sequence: CASTRTGFAEAFF. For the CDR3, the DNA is TGTGCCAGCACTAGAACAGGGTTCGCTGAAGCTTTCTTT.

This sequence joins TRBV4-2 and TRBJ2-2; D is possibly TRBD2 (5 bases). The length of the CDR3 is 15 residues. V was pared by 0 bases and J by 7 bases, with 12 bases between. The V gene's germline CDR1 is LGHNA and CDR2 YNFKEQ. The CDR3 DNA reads TGTGCCAGCAGCCAAGATCGAGGCCGGGGCGGGGAGCTGTTTTTT. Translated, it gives CASSQDRGRGGELFF.

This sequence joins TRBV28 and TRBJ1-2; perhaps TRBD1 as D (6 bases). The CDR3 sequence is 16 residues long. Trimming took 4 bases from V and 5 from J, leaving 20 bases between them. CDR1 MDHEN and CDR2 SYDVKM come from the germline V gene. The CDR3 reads CASSSFTGTRLYGYTF. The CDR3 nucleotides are TGTGCCAGCAGTTCATTTACCGGGACAAGATTATATGGCTACACCTTC.